The subject of this entry is one T cell receptor (beta chain). No antigen is known for it. Regarding treatment: some 19 received Ad26.COV2.S at low or high dose, single or two shots; 5 received placebo; per-sample allocation not given. Samples analyzed were those drawn on day 63 after the first vaccine or placebo injection. Trimming shortened V by 7 bases and J by 2 bases, and 11 bases separated the two germline ends. CDR3 size: 13 residues. Method: immunoSEQ multiplex PCR; TCRdb's copy keeps in-frame clones and lacks some. The data show about 320,000 clones, 86% seen once. This specimen comes from a study of Ad26.COV2.S vaccination and SARS-CoV-2 variants. Study details: Intramuscular Ad26.COV2.S doses were given once or twice, 56 days apart. Whole-study results and caveats: Total T cell responses, in the TCR breadth and depth analyses, may have been underestimated. For non-spike TCRs, breadth in vaccine recipients resembled that in placebo recipients.

The V and J genes are TRBV12-3 or TRBV12-4 and TRBJ1-2; D might be TRBD1 (5 bases). The receptor was derived from a person between 18 and 60 years old who received the Ad26.COV2.S COVID-19 vaccine or a placebo. This sample comprised peripheral blood, obtained in a trial of Ad26.COV2.S vaccine versus placebo. The DNA of the CDR3 is TGTGCCAGCAATTCCGACAGAAACTATGGCTACACCTTC. Its protein is CASNSDRNYGYTF.